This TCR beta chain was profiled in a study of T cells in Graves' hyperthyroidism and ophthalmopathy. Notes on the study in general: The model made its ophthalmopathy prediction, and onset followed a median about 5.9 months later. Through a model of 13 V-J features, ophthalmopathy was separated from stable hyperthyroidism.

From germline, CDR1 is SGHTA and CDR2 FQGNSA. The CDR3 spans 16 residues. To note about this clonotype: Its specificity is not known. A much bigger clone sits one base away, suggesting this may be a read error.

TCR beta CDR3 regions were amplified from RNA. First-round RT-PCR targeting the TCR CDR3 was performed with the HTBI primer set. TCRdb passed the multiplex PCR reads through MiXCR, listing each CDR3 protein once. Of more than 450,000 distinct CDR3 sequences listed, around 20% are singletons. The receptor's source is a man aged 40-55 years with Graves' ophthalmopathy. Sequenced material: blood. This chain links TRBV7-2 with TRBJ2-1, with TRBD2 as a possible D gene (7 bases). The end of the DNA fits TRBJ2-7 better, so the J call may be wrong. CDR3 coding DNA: TGTGCCAGCAGCGCATTTCGGGGGGCCTCCTACAATGAGCAGTACTTC. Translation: CASSAFRGASYNEQYF.